The clone carrying this TCR beta chain occurred many times. Trimming removed 4 bases at V and 5 bases at J, with 16 bases between. The CDR3 totals 15 residues. The germline gives CDR1 LGHNA, CDR2 YSLEER. TCRdb re-analysed the RT-PCR reads in MiXCR, keeping a single row per CDR3 protein. The sample yields around 600,000 distinct CDR3 sequences, about 10% seen once. This specimen comes from a study of response to subunit inactivated influenza vaccine. A further study also used this sample, focusing on T cells expressing NK-cell markers. That publication notes: Template switching by 5'RACE with UMIs generated the TCR beta cDNA. TCR beta repertoires came from sorted CD3+CD56+NKG2C+, CD3+CD56+NKG2C- and CD3+CD56-NKG2C+ T cells. The sorts in several experiments were restricted to alpha-beta TCR T cells by an anti-gamma-delta TCR antibody. About 1.0-8% of CD8+ T cells in about six donors belonged to dominant NKG2C+ clonotypes. These clonotypes additionally ranked first within the CD3+CD56-NKG2C+ fraction of four donors.

The material sequenced was PBMCs from blood, taken on the day of vaccination. The chain has TRBV4-3 and TRBJ2-3; D possibly corresponds to TRBD2 (6 bases). This TCR was sampled from a man between 50 and 59 years old who received an inactivated influenza vaccine. The CDR3 region has the DNA TGCGCCAGCAGCCTGGGGACTTCAGGCGGAGATACGCAGTATTTT. It is translated as CASSLGTSGGDTQYF.